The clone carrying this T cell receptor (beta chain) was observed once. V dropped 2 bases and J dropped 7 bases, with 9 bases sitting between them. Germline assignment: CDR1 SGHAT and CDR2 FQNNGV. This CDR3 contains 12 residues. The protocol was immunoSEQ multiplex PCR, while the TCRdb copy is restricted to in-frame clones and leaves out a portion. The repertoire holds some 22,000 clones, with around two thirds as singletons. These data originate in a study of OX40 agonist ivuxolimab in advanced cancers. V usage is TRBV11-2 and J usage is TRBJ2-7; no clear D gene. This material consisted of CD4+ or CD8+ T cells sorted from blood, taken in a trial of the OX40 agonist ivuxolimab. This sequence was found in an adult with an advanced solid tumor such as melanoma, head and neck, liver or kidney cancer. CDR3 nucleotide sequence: TGTGCCAGCAGCTTAAATATGAGAGAGCAGTACTTC. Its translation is CASSLNMREQYF.